The source of this TCR beta chain is a study of blood T cell repertoires in COVID-19. Sequenced by immunoSEQ multiplex PCR; TCRdb stores in-frame clones only, minus some. This table holds 200,000 to 300,000 clones, 88% found once. There are 14 residues in the CDR3. Germline trimming cut 3 bases from V and 4 bases from J; bases unmatched to any gene: 6. From germline, CDR1 is SGHRS and CDR2 YFSETQ. This receptor was identified in a man older than 75 with acute or convalescent COVID-19. This sequence joins TRBV5-1 and TRBJ2-7; 8 bases align to TRBD1. Sample: peripheral blood. In nucleotides, the CDR3 is TGCGCCAGCAGCTCAGGGGGCTCTAGTTACGAGCAGTACTTC. It codes for CASSSGGSSYEQYF.